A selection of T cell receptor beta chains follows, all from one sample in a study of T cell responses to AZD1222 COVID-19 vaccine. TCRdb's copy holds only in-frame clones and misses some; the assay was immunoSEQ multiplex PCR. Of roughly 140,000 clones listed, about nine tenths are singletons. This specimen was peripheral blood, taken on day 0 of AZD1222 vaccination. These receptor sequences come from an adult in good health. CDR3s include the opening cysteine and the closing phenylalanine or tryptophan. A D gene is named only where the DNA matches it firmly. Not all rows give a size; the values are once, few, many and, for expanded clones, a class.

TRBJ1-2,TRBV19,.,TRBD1,TGTGCCAGTAGTATATGGGGACAGGCTGGTGGCTACACCTTC,CASSIWGQAGGYTF
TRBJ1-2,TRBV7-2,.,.,TGTGCCAGCAGCCAGACAGTTCCCTCGGGCTATGGCTACACCTTC,CASSQTVPSGYGYTF
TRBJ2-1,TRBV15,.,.,TGTGCCACCAGCACCCAGCAGCGGCTCTCCTACAATGAGCAGTTCTTC,CATSTQQRLSYNEQFF
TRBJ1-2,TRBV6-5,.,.,TGTGCCAGCAGATTGACAGGCGCTAACTATGGCTACACCTTC,CASRLTGANYGYTF
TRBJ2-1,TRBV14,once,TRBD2,TGTGCCAGCAGCCGTAGGGCTAGCGGGAGCAATGAGCAGTTCTTC,CASSRRASGSNEQFF
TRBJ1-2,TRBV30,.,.,TGTGCCTGGGGGGGACGGATGAACTATGGCTACACCTTC,CAWGGRMNYGYTF
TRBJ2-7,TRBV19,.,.,TGTGCCAGTAGTATAGGTCAACGGAGGGACGAGCAGTACTTC,CASSIGQRRDEQYF
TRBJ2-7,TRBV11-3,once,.,TGTGCCAGCAGCTTAGTGTTTCCAGGCGGGAACTACGAGCAGTACTTC,CASSLVFPGGNYEQYF
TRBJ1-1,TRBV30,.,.,TGTGCCTGGAGTTCCTCGGGCGGCACTGAAGCTTTCTTT,CAWSSSGGTEAFF
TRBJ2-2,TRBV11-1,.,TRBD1,TGTGCCAGCAGCCCGGGACAGGGGGCAGGAACCGGGGAGCTGTTTTTT,CASSPGQGAGTGELFF
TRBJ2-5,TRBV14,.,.,TGTGCCAGCAGCCAGGGGGGGCACGAAGAGACCCAGTACTTC,CASSQGGHEETQYF
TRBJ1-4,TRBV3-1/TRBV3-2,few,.,TGTGCCAGCAGCCAATTAGAGGGATCTAATGAAAAACTGTTTTTT,CASSQLEGSNEKLFF
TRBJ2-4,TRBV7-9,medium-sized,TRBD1,TGTGCCAGCAGCTCCTCAAGGACAGGGGGTAACATTCAGTACTTC,CASSSSRTGGNIQYF
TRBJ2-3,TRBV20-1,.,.,TGCAGTGCTAGTATGGGGGAAGATACGCAGTATTTT,CSASMGEDTQYF
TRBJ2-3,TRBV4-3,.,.,TGCGCCAGCAGCCAAGATAGTGAGGCTAGAGATACGCAGTATTTT,CASSQDSEARDTQYF
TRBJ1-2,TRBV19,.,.,TGTGCCAGTAGTACCCGGACGGCCGCTAACTATGGCTACACCTTC,CASSTRTAANYGYTF
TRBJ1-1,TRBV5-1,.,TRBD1,TGCGCCAGCAGCCAGTCTGCTCGGGACAGAGTGAACACTGAAGCTTTCTTT,CASSQSARDRVNTEAFF
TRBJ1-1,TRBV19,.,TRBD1,TGTGCCAGTAGTAAGAGGACAGGGGGCGCATTGGCTGAAGCTTTCTTT,CASSKRTGGALAEAFF
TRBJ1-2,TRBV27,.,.,TGTGCCAGCAGTTTTGTGGGGGGATTCTATGGCTACACCTTC,CASSFVGGFYGYTF
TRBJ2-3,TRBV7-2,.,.,TGTGCCAGTGACGGGGATACGCAGTATTTT,CASDGDTQYF
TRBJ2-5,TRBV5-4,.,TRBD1,TGTGCCAGCAGAGACAGGGGGGTAGAGACCCAGTACTTC,CASRDRGVETQYF
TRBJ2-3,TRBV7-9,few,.,TGTGCCAGCAGCTGGATCCGGGGCGCTACGCAGTATTTT,CASSWIRGATQYF
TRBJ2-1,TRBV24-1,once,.,TGTGCCACCAGTGATGGAATTACTACGATTGGTAAGCCTTACAATGAGCAGTTCTTC,CATSDGITTIGKPYNEQFF
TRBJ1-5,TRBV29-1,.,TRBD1,TGCAGCGTTGCGGAGACAGGGGTAGGTCAGCCCCAGCATTTT,CSVAETGVGQPQHF
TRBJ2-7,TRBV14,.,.,TGTGCCAGCAGCCAAGACCAGGTAGCGGACCGCCAGGGGCAGTACTTC,CASSQDQVADRQGQYF
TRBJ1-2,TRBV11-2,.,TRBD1,TGTGCCAGCAGCACGGGGACAGGGGCGCATGGCTACACCTTC,CASSTGTGAHGYTF
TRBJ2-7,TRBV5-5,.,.,TGTGCCAGCAGCTTGGCCGGGACGATGGCGAAGGGGCAGTACTTC,CASSLAGTMAKGQYF
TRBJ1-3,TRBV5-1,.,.,TGCGCCAGCAGCCTCCAGCGGGGCGAAGGAAACACCATATATTTT,CASSLQRGEGNTIYF
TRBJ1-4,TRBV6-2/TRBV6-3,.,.,TGTGCCAGCAGTTACTGGTCCGGGACCTCTAATGAAAAACTGTTTTTT,CASSYWSGTSNEKLFF
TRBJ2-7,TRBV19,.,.,TGTGCCAGTAGTAATCAGGGAGCCTACGAGCAGTACTTC,CASSNQGAYEQYF
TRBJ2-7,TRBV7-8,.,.,TGTGCCAGCAGCCCGTTCGCAGGGGTCGAGCAGTACTTC,CASSPFAGVEQYF
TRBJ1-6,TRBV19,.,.,TGTGCCAGTAGTATGCGGGGCAGCAATAATTCACCCCTCCACTTT,CASSMRGSNNSPLHF
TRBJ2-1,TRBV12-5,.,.,TGTGCTAGTGGGGGTTGGTCCAACAATGAGCAGTTCTTC,CASGGWSNNEQFF
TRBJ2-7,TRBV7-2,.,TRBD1,TGTGCCAGCAGCTTAGTACAGGGGGCCGGCGAGCAGTACTTC,CASSLVQGAGEQYF
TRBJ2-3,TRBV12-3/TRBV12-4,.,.,TGTGCCAGCAGTTTATATACGCAGTATTTT,CASSLYTQYF
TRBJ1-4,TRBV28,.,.,TGTGCCAGCAGTCCGCCGGACAGAAAAAATGAAAAACTGTTTTTT,CASSPPDRKNEKLFF
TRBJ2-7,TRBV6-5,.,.,TGTGCCAGCAGCCAACAAGTCTACGAGCAGTACTTC,CASSQQVYEQYF
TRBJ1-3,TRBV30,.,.,TGTGCCTGGAACCTGGGACTGTTAGGAAACACCATATATTTT,CAWNLGLLGNTIYF
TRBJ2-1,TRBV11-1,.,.,TGTGCCAGCAGCTTAGCGGAGGACTACAATGAGCAGTTCTTC,CASSLAEDYNEQFF
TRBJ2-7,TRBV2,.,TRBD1,TGTGCCAGCAGGAAAGGGACAGGGGGCGCGTACGAGCAGTACTTC,CASRKGTGGAYEQYF
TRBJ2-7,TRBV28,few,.,TGTGCCAGCAGTTTTTTGTCCTACGAGCAGTACTTC,CASSFLSYEQYF
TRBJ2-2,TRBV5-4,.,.,TGTGCCAGCAGTCCAGGGACTCGCCGTTACTCCGGGGAGCTGTTTTTT,CASSPGTRRYSGELFF
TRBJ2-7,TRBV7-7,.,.,TGTGCTAGCAGCCCCGCGGGCCCGAGCTCCTACGAGCAGTACTTC,CASSPAGPSSYEQYF
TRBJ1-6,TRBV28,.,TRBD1,TGTGCCAGCAGTTTACCCGGGACAGGGGATTCACCCCTCCACTTT,CASSLPGTGDSPLHF
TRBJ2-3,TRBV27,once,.,TGTGCCACCCAACGAGACTTGCGCACAGATACGCAGTATTTT,CATQRDLRTDTQYF
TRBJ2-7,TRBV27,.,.,TGTGCCAGCAGTCCTAATTCCTACGAGCAGTACTTC,CASSPNSYEQYF
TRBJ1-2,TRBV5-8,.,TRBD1,TGTGCCAGCAGGGACAGGGCGAAAAACTATGGCTACACCTTC,CASRDRAKNYGYTF
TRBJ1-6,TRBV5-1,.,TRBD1,TGCGCCAGCAGCTCCGGACAGGGAGATAATTCACCCCTCCACTTT,CASSSGQGDNSPLHF
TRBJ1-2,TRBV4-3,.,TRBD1,TGCGCCAGCAGCCATGACAGGGGTCTAGGTGGCTACACCTTC,CASSHDRGLGGYTF
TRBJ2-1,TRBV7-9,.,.,TGTGCCAGCAGCTCCCAGTCCCGCAAGCAGTTCTTC,CASSSQSRKQFF
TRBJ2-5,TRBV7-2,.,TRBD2,TGTGCCAGCACTGACGTAGCGGGAGTGGCCGAGACCCAGTACTTC,CASTDVAGVAETQYF
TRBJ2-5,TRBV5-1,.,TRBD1,TGCGCCAGCAGCTCTCCGGGACAGTCCCAAGAGACCCAGTACTTC,CASSSPGQSQETQYF
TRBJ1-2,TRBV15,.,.,TGTGCCACCAGCAGGCAGGGTGACTATGGCTACACCTTC,CATSRQGDYGYTF
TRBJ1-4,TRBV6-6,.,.,TGTGCCAGCAGTCCCCCGCCAGGGAGGTCATACCCCCCCGAGAAAAAACTGTTTTTT,CASSPPPGRSYPPEKKLFF
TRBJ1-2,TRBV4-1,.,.,TGCGCCAGCAGCCAAGCGGACAACTATGGCTACACCTTC,CASSQADNYGYTF
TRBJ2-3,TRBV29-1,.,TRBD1,TGCAGCGTAGTACCGGGACAGTACACAGATACGCAGTATTTT,CSVVPGQYTDTQYF